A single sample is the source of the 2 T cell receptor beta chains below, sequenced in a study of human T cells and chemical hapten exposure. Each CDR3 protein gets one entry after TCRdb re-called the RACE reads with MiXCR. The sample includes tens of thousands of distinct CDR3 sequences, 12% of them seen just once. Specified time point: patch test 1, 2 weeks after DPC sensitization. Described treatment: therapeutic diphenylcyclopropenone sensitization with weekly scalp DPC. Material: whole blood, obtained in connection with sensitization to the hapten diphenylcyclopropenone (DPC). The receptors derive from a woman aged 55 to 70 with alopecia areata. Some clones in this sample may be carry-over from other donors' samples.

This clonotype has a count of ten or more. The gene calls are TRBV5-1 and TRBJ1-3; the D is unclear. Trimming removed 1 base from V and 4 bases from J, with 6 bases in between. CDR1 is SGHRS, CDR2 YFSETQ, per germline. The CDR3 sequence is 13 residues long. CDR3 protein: CASSLTSGNTIYF. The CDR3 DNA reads TGCGCCAGCAGCTTGACTAGCGGAAACACCATATATTTT.

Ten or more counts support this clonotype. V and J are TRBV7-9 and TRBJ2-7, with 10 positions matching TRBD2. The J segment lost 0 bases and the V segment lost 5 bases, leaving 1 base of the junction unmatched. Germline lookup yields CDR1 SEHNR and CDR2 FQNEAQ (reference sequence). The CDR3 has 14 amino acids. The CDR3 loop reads CASSPSGSSYEQYF. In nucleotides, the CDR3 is TGTGCCAGCAGCCCTAGCGGGAGCTCCTACGAGCAGTACTTC.